The entry that follows covers one T cell receptor beta chain sequence. No antigen is known for it. Libraries were prepared by immunoSEQ multiplex PCR; TCRdb keeps only in-frame clonotypes and omits some of them. The sample has around 160,000 clones; roughly nine tenths are singletons. CDR1 and CDR2 from the germline V gene are WSHSY and SAAADI. The CDR3 runs 12 residues. Trimming left V 3 bases short and J 4 bases short, with 7 bases between. The source of the sample is a study of cytomegalovirus exposure and HLA in healthy donors. The donors were members of the validation cohort comprising about 130 subjects, separate from the roughly 680-subject first cohort. Overall study results and limits: With high specificity and sensitivity, the classifier reportedly diagnosed cytomegalovirus status. The authors confirmed in vitro that three CMV-associated chains were specific for CMV antigens. There were some public TCRs occurring in many donors, but most TCR sequences were rare.

The origin of this receptor is a woman aged 18-30 years in good health and CMV-seropositive. The sequencing input was PBMCs. The chain recombines TRBV10-2 with TRBJ2-7; D not resolved. As DNA, the CDR3 is TGCGCCAGCAGTGATATCGTGTACGAGCAGTACTTC. It encodes CASSDIVYEQYF.